This TCR beta chain was observed in a study of blood T cell repertoires in COVID-19. For the study at large: PBMCs, B-cell-depleted T cells, or T cells were the source of the cDNA or gDNA that made up the material.

Authors' analysis steps: Amplification from reference gene primers served as the basis for estimated nucleated cell counts. Sequenced by immunoSEQ multiplex PCR; TCRdb stores in-frame clones only, minus some. D and trimming were read from the DNA, whereas the V and J calls and clone size are those reported in that table. Found here are approximately 240,000 clones, around nine tenths of them singletons; the top ten hold 1.9%. The CDR3 has 13 amino acids. CDR1 is SEHNR, CDR2 FQNEAQ, per germline (reference sequence). With 1 base removed from V and 6 bases from J, the gap between germline ends came to 7 bases.

This rearrangement joins TRBV7-9 to TRBJ2-1; TRBD2 is a possible D gene (5 bases). The specimen sequenced was PBMCs or T cells enriched from blood (not recorded which). The clonotype was recovered from a woman under 30 who had recovered from COVID-19. CDR3 region: CASSLGRVNEQFF. Written as DNA, the CDR3 is TGTGCCAGCAGCTTAGGGCGGGTCAATGAGCAGTTCTTC.